Below, 28 T cell receptor beta chains from the same sample are listed, as sequenced in a study of OX40 agonist ivuxolimab in advanced cancers. Assay: immunoSEQ multiplex PCR; the TCRdb copy retains only in-frame clones and omits some. The sample includes about 52,000 clones, roughly 91% of them seen just once. The source material was CD4+ or CD8+ T cells sorted from blood, sampled in a trial of the OX40 agonist ivuxolimab. These receptors were taken from an adult with an advanced solid tumor such as melanoma, head and neck, liver or kidney cancer.

This chain connects TRBV9 to TRBJ1-2; the D gene is possibly TRBD1 (6 bases). V was cut by 3 bases and J by 0 bases, with 12 bases left in between. CDR1 and CDR2 (germline): SGDLS, YYNGEE. CDR3 size: 15 residues. CDR3 bases: TGTGCCAGCAGCGCAAACAGGGTATCTAACTATGGCTACACCTTC. This codes for CASSANRVSNYGYTF.

This chain joins TRBV11-2 and TRBJ2-1; D remains unclear. Germline lookup yields CDR1 SGHAT and CDR2 FQNNGV. V was pared by 1 base and J by 0 bases, with 10 bases between. There are 16 residues in the CDR3. As DNA, the CDR3 is TGTGCCAGCAGCTTAGGGCGGTCCAGCTCCTACAATGAGCAGTTCTTC. Translation: CASSLGRSSSYNEQFF.

This chain connects TRBV6-1 to TRBJ2-7, with TRBD1 matching over 7 bases. CDR1 and CDR2 (germline): MNHNS, SASEGT. Germline trimming cut 0 bases from V and 7 bases from J; bases unmatched to any gene: 12. The CDR3 sequence is 16 residues long. The CDR3 nucleotides are TGTGCCAGCAGTGAAGCTCACCGCGAGGGGGCTTGGGAGCAGTACTTC. As protein: CASSEAHREGAWEQYF.

This clone is labeled large. This chain connects TRBV5-4 to TRBJ2-7; D remains ambiguous. This CDR3 has 13 residues. Trimming cost V 0 bases and J 4 bases, with 8 bases left between them. In germline, CDR1 is SGHNT, CDR2 YYREEE (reference sequence). This CDR3 is CASSLEQSYEQYF. CDR3 nucleotide sequence: TGTGCCAGCAGCTTGGAACAATCTTACGAGCAGTACTTC.

In its sample, this clone was seen once. This chain connects TRBV6-1 to TRBJ1-2; D is possibly TRBD1 (5 bases). This CDR3 comprises 17 residues. Germline V CDR1 and CDR2: MNHNS, SASEGT. V shed 6 bases and J shed 2 bases, with 22 bases lying between them. The CDR3 reads CASRETFPGPSNYGYTF. The CDR3 DNA reads TGTGCCAGCAGAGAAACATTCCCGGGACCAAGCAACTATGGCTACACCTTC.

This sequence joins TRBV6-5 and TRBJ1-1; 7 bases fit TRBD1. Germline lookup yields CDR1 MNHEY and CDR2 SVGAGI. The CDR3 totals 16 residues. V lost 0 bases to trimming and J lost 0 bases; unmatched junction nucleotides: 4. The CDR3 here is CASSYSTGYMNTEAFF. CDR3 in DNA: TGTGCCAGCAGTTACTCGACAGGGTACATGAACACTGAAGCTTTCTTT.

The chain has TRBV28 and TRBJ1-5; D is undetermined. Germline-derived CDR1 and CDR2 are MDHEN and SYDVKM. Trimming took 5 bases from V and 7 from J, leaving 9 bases between them. The CDR3 length is 12 residues. The CDR3, as DNA: TGTGCCAGCAGTCTTATCGCCCAGCCCCAGCATTTT. Protein sequence: CASSLIAQPQHF.

The chain couples TRBV9 to TRBJ1-1; no reliable D call. The CDR3 contains 13 residues. V lost 3 bases to trimming and J lost 4 bases, with 10 bases between them. Germline-derived CDR1 and CDR2 are SGDLS and YYNGEE. The DNA for the CDR3 is TGTGCCAGCAGCGCGGGAGGTGGCACTGAAGCTTTCTTT. Residues: CASSAGGGTEAFF.

The V and J genes are TRBV11-2 and TRBJ2-1; no clear D. The ends were cut back, 5 bases at V and 6 bases at J, with 14 bases in the middle. Germline CDR1 SGHAT, CDR2 FQNNGV. The CDR3 totals 14 residues. The CDR3 DNA reads as TGTGCCAGCAGCGCCGACGGGTGGGTCAATGAGCAGTTCTTC. Protein sequence: CASSADGWVNEQFF.

This clone showed up just a few times. The chain links TRBV7-2 to TRBJ2-7, with D possibly being TRBD1 or TRBD2 (5 bases each). This CDR3 comprises 14 residues. Germline V gene lookup returns CDR1 SGHTA and CDR2 FQGNSA. With 2 bases removed from V and 7 bases from J, the gap between germline ends came to 15 bases. As DNA, the CDR3 is TGTGCCAGCAGCTTACTCGGGATAGAGGGGGAGCAGTACTTC. It translates to CASSLLGIEGEQYF.

This clone was seen a single time. Here the CDR3 DNA reads TGTGCCAGCAGTCAAGGGACACGGGTATCGAACACCGGGGAGCTGTTTTTT. This translates into CASSQGTRVSNTGELFF. This chain links TRBV28 with TRBJ2-2; D may be TRBD1 (6 bases). The V end was cut by 5 bases, the J end by 0 bases, with 16 bases between. Germline lookup yields CDR1 MDHEN and CDR2 SYDVKM. The CDR3 has 17 amino acids.

By frequency in the sample, this clone is medium-sized. The V gene is TRBV7-6, the J gene TRBJ2-1, with TRBD2 matching over 10 bases. CDR3 length: 17 residues. Germline loops: CDR1 SGHVS, CDR2 FNYEAQ. V was pared by 1 base and J by 4 bases, with 7 bases of the junction left unmatched. The CDR3 DNA sequence: TGTGCCAGCAGCTTAGGCAGCGGGAGGGCGTATTACAATGAGCAGTTCTTC. It is translated as CASSLGSGRAYYNEQFF.

The rearrangement links TRBV13 to TRBJ1-3; D is unresolved. V gave up 5 bases and J gave up 3 bases, with 20 bases separating them. This CDR3 is 17 amino acids long. Germline assignment: CDR1 PRHDT and CDR2 FYEKMQ (reference sequence). CDR3 sequence (DNA): TGTGCCAGCAGCCAACTAGGAGCGGCCTCTTTTGGAAACACCATATATTTT. It is translated as CASSQLGAASFGNTIYF.

This clone was detected a few times. J is TRBJ2-5 and V is TRBV4-3, with a possible D match to TRBD2 (5 bases). The CDR3 spans 17 residues. Germline CDR1 and CDR2: LGHNA and YSLEER. V lost 1 base to trimming and J lost 1 base, with 16 bases between them. This CDR3 reads CASSQGEWWQLQETQYF. The CDR3 nucleotides are TGCGCCAGCAGCCAAGGGGAGTGGTGGCAGCTCCAAGAGACCCAGTACTTC.

CDR3 residues: CASSLVAGGTGDTQYF. The CDR3 DNA reads as TGCGCCAGCAGCTTGGTAGCGGGAGGAACAGGAGATACGCAGTATTTT. The gene calls are TRBV5-1 and TRBJ2-3, with TRBD2 matching over 10 bases. With V trimmed by 0 bases and J by 5 bases, 6 bases remained unmatched. The germline gives CDR1 SGHRS, CDR2 YFSETQ. This CDR3 is built from 16 residues.

The rearrangement uses TRBV28 and TRBJ2-1, with D perhaps matching TRBD2 (5 bases). The germline V gene encodes CDR1 MDHEN and CDR2 SYDVKM. The CDR3 runs to 16 residues. The V and J ends lost 3 bases and 2 bases respectively, with 14 bases between them. CDR3 region: CASSLEEMPPYNEQFF. The CDR3 bases are TGTGCCAGCAGTTTGGAGGAGATGCCCCCCTACAATGAGCAGTTCTTC.

Written as DNA, the CDR3 is TGTGCCAGCAGTCTTCAGGGGGTCGGTGGCTACACCTTC. Its protein is CASSLQGVGGYTF. V gene TRBV27 combines with J gene TRBJ1-2; 7 positions agree with TRBD1. The germline V gene has CDR1 MNHEY and CDR2 SMNVEV (reference sequence). The CDR3 loop spans 13 amino acids. Trimming removed 5 bases from V and 7 bases from J; junction bases left unmatched: 7.

The chain carries TRBV10-3 and TRBJ1-2; 10 bases are a match to TRBD1. V trimming: 11 bases; J trimming: 3 bases; junction bases outside the gene matches: 3. There are 12 residues in the CDR3. The V gene's germline CDR1 is ENHRY and CDR2 SYGVKD. The CDR3 nucleotides are TGTGCCGCTGGGACAGGGGACTATGGCTACACCTTC. Its translation is CAAGTGDYGYTF.

V gene TRBV11-2 combines with J gene TRBJ2-5; D uncertain. Looked up from germline, CDR1 is SGHAT and CDR2 is FQNNGV. With 4 bases removed from V and 2 bases from J, the gap between germline ends came to 8 bases. The CDR3 runs to 13 residues. Written as DNA, the CDR3 is TGTGCCAGCAGCTACCGCACTCAAGAGACCCAGTACTTC. This codes for CASSYRTQETQYF. Supplemented by reference TRBV11-2 and TRBJ2-5, the full variable domain reads EAGVAQSPRYKIIEKRQSVAFWCNPISGHATLYWYQQILGQGPKLLIQFQNNGVVDDSQLPKDRFSAERLKGVDSTLKIQPAKLEDSAVYLCASSYRTQETQYFGPGTRLLVL.

The gene calls are TRBV5-4 and TRBJ2-2, with D perhaps matching TRBD2 (6 bases). Trimming removed 2 bases from V and 6 bases from J, with 17 bases in between. Germline values: CDR1 SGHNT, CDR2 YYREEE (reference sequence). The length of the CDR3 is 16 residues. CDR3: CASSFGNLADPGELFF. The CDR3 DNA sequence: TGTGCCAGCAGCTTCGGAAACTTAGCGGATCCCGGGGAGCTGTTTTTT.

V is TRBV6-5 and J is TRBJ2-7; no clear D. The CDR3 is 15 amino acids. In germline, CDR1 is MNHEY, CDR2 SVGAGI. Trimming cost V 0 bases and J 3 bases, with 12 bases left between them. The chain's CDR3 is CASSYSAASNYEQYF. CDR3 sequence (DNA): TGTGCCAGCAGTTACTCGGCAGCGTCCAACTACGAGCAGTACTTC.

The chain joins TRBV27 to TRBJ2-3; 10 bases agree with TRBD1. Trimming cost V 1 base and J 1 base; bases outside gene matches: 2. CDR3 size: 16 residues. Germline values: CDR1 MNHEY, CDR2 SMNVEV (reference sequence). The CDR3 sequence is CASSLLGTGGTDTQYF. DNA for the CDR3: TGTGCCAGCAGTTTATTGGGGACAGGGGGCACAGATACGCAGTATTTT.

Of note for this clone: The germline gene is not matched at one end of the junction; a read error may be the cause. The chain is built from TRBV5-4 and TRBJ2-7; tentative D call: TRBD2 (5 bases). The CDR3 consists of 14 residues. Germline CDR1 SGHNT, CDR2 YYREEE (reference sequence). CDR3 in DNA: TGTGCCAGCAGCCCTCGGGGAGAACCTACGAGTTTGGACTTC. The encoded protein is CASSPRGEPTSLDF.

The J gene is TRBJ2-7, the V gene TRBV27; D call uncertain. V shed 5 bases and J shed 2 bases, with 4 bases lying between them. The germline V gene encodes CDR1 MNHEY and CDR2 SMNVEV (reference sequence). The CDR3 is 11 residues long. The DNA of the CDR3 is TGTGCCAGCAGTCTTCCCTACGAGCAGTACTTC. Residues: CASSLPYEQYF.

This rearrangement joins TRBV13 to TRBJ2-3; D possibly corresponds to TRBD1 (5 bases). Between the trimmed V and J ends, which lost 3 bases and 0 bases, there was a span of 13 bases. The CDR3 has 16 amino acids. Germline lookup yields CDR1 PRHDT and CDR2 FYEKMQ (reference sequence). CDR3 sequence reads: CASSFLGPASTDTQYF. CDR3 nucleotide sequence: TGTGCCAGCAGCTTTTTGGGGCCTGCTAGCACAGATACGCAGTATTTT.

V usage is TRBV7-9 and J usage is TRBJ1-5; no clear D. CDR1 and CDR2 from the germline V gene are SEHNR and FQNEAQ (reference sequence). The ends were cut back, 4 bases at V and 0 bases at J, with 4 bases in the middle. This CDR3 contains 13 residues. The CDR3 region has the DNA TGTGCCAGCAGCTATAATAGCAATCAGCCCCAGCATTTT. It is translated as CASSYNSNQPQHF.

This chain joins TRBV7-2 and TRBJ2-7; 13 bases are shared with TRBD2. From germline, CDR1 is SGHTA and CDR2 FQGNSA. J lost 4 bases, V lost 5 bases, and 11 bases had no gene match. CDR3 size: 17 residues. This chain's CDR3 is CASSARTSGSQRYEQYF. The CDR3 DNA reads as TGTGCCAGCAGCGCGAGGACTAGCGGGAGTCAACGGTACGAGCAGTACTTC.

The CDR3 is CASSLGPGVQTGELFF. The CDR3 DNA follows: TGTGCCAGCAGCTTAGGCCCGGGAGTACAGACCGGGGAGCTGTTTTTT. V gene TRBV7-2 combines with J gene TRBJ2-2; maybe TRBD2 (6 bases). CDR1 and CDR2 from the germline V gene are SGHTA and FQGNSA. V dropped 1 base and J dropped 5 bases, with 14 bases sitting between them. The CDR3 is made up of 16 amino acids.